Ten or more counts support the clone carrying this T cell receptor (beta chain). Its matching antigen is unknown. The source of the sample is a study of T-cell reconstitution after alpha-beta-depleted transplantation in children. Unique molecular identifiers were used in preparing the TCRbeta library. MiXCR, run by TCRdb on the PCR reads, gives a single entry per CDR3 protein. The sample has 95,000 to 150,000 distinct CDR3 sequences; roughly 23% are singletons. Study-wide results and caveats: As was reported, about two months after transplant, alpha-beta T cells came from several hundred expanded graft clones. Elevated TCRbeta diversity at day 60 was traced, in some patients, to surviving recipient T cells and thymic progenitors.

The source was PBMCs, mostly from graft donor cells, collected 180 days after TCRalphabeta/CD19-depleted stem cell transplant. The TCR sequence derives from a male patient aged 2 to 9 who had a stem cell transplant for chronic granulomatous disease, so the T cells may come from the graft donor.

In DNA, the CDR3 is TGTGCCATCAGGGACGGCTCTGGAAACACCATATATTTT. This sequence encodes CAIRDGSGNTIYF. The gene calls are TRBV10-3 and TRBJ1-3; unclear D gene. CDR3 length equals 13 residues. V shed 6 bases and J shed 0 bases, with 6 bases lying between them. Germline V gene lookup returns CDR1 ENHRY and CDR2 SYGVKD.